These 31 T cell receptor beta chains share one sample of origin, sequenced in a study of post-analysis software for immune sequencing data. Study conclusions and caveats: Roughly five TRBV segments appeared more often in patients than in controls, and TRBV5-6, TRBV5-1 and TRBV20-1 were among these.

Antigens of these TCRs are unknown. Unique-molecular-identifier-tagged TCR beta cDNA libraries were used. From the PCR reads, TCRdb called clonotypes with MiXCR, one entry per CDR3 protein. Among about 190,000 distinct CDR3 sequences listed, 29% were seen once. Sample: blood. The origin of the receptors is a girl aged 2-17 years with multiple sclerosis.

This clonotype has just a few counts. The genes are TRBV29-1 and TRBJ2-1; TRBD1 is a possible D gene (6 bases). The CDR3 consists of 14 residues. V shed 7 bases and J shed 9 bases, with 22 bases lying between them. Germline V CDR1 and CDR2: SQVTM, ANQGSEA. CDR3 protein: CSGRQVGTISEQFF. DNA for the CDR3: TGCAGCGGTCGACAGGTGGGGACAATCAGTGAGCAGTTCTTC.

CDR3 DNA sequence: TGTGCCAGCAGCTCCCCACAGGGAGGGAACACTGAAGCTTTCTTT. Its translation is CASSSPQGGNTEAFF. The chain uses TRBV7-9 and TRBJ1-1; tentatively, D is TRBD1 (6 bases). This CDR3 has 15 amino acids. Trimming stripped 4 bases from V and 1 base from J, with 13 bases between. The germline CDR1 and CDR2 sequences are SEHNR and FQNEAQ (reference sequence).

This clonotype was counted at least ten times. V gene TRBV9 combines with J gene TRBJ2-1, with 7 positions matching TRBD2. V was clipped by 0 bases and J by 3 bases; unmatched bases: 3. This CDR3 spans 15 amino acids. Germline V gene data show CDR1 as SGDLS and CDR2 as YYNGEE. CDR3 DNA sequence: TGTGCCAGCAGCGTAGTGGGGGGGAACTACAATGAGCAGTTCTTC. Encoded protein: CASSVVGGNYNEQFF.

V is TRBV5-1 and J is TRBJ2-3, with D unclear. The germline V and J ends were trimmed by 0 bases and 4 bases, with 6 bases remaining between them. CDR3 size: 13 residues. Germline CDR1 SGHRS, CDR2 YFSETQ. CDR3 coding DNA: TGCGCCAGCAGCTTGGACCTAGCAGATACGCAGTATTTT. Protein: CASSLDLADTQYF.

This clonotype appeared many times. The CDR3 sequence is CSVAHRQGAYEQYF. The DNA for the CDR3 is TGCAGCGTTGCCCACAGACAGGGGGCCTACGAGCAGTACTTC. This chain uses TRBV29-1 with TRBJ2-7, with TRBD1 identical over 9 bases. Germline V gene sequence: CDR1 SQVTM, CDR2 ANQGSEA. V shed 4 bases and J 2 bases; nucleotides not matched to a gene: 6. The CDR3 sequence is 14 residues long.

This clonotype occurred once. The rearrangement links TRBV7-2 to TRBJ2-1; a weak D match, TRBD2 (6 bases). The tail of the sequence fits TRBJ2-7 better, so the J call may be wrong. This CDR3 spans 15 amino acids. The germline V gene encodes CDR1 SGHTA and CDR2 FQGNSA. CDR3 coding DNA: TGTGCCAGCAGCCAGACTAGTAGTTCCTACAATGAGCAGTACTTC. It is translated as CASSQTSSSYNEQYF.

Concerning this clonotype itself: A much larger clonotype is one base distant, so this may be a read error. The chain couples TRBV12-3 or TRBV12-4 to TRBJ2-1, with TRBD2 matching 8 bases. V trimming: 5 bases; J trimming: 7 bases; junction bases outside the gene matches: 10. The CDR3 contains 15 residues. This CDR3 is CASSAGLVGANEQFF. The CDR3 coding sequence is TGTGCCAGCAGTGCGGGACTAGTGGGAGCAAATGAGCAGTTCTTC.

The sample holds many counts of this clonotype. This chain connects TRBV27 to TRBJ1-2; D not certain. The CDR3 contains 13 residues. Germline CDR1 and CDR2: MNHEY and SMNVEV (reference sequence). Trimming took off 5 bases at V and 4 bases at J, with 11 bases between the two ends. The CDR3 sequence is CASSGRPSYGYTF. Written as DNA, the CDR3 is TGTGCCAGCAGTGGGAGACCTAGCTATGGCTACACCTTC.

This clonotype has a handful of counts. This may be a read error: a much more frequent sequence differs by one nucleotide. V is TRBV28 and J is TRBJ2-5; D gene ambiguous. V was pared by 5 bases and J by 4 bases, with 14 bases between. Germline V lookup: CDR1 MDHEN, CDR2 SYDVKM. This CDR3 spans 14 amino acids. DNA of the CDR3: TGTGCCAGCAGTCCCATCTTAGGCGGAGAGACCCAGTACTTC. Amino acids: CASSPILGGETQYF. Together with reference TRBV28 and TRBJ2-5, the CDR3 gives the full variable domain: DVKVTQSSRYLVKRTGEKVFLECVQDMDHENMFWYRQDPGLGLRLIYFSYDVKMKEKGDIPEGYSVSREKKERFSLILESASTNQTSMYLCASSPILGGETQYFGPGTRLLVL.

This CDR3 is CASSSSHRGKQPQHF. As DNA, the CDR3 is TGTGCCAGCAGTTCTTCCCATCGGGGGAAGCAGCCCCAGCATTTT. The chain uses TRBV28 and TRBJ1-5; the D gene is possibly TRBD1 (5 bases). The CDR3 sequence is 15 residues long. The V gene's germline CDR1 is MDHEN and CDR2 SYDVKM. The V end lost 4 bases, the J end lost 7 bases, and 17 bases lay between the germline ends. Drawing the rest from reference TRBV28 and TRBJ1-5, the complete variable domain is DVKVTQSSRYLVKRTGEKVFLECVQDMDHENMFWYRQDPGLGLRLIYFSYDVKMKEKGDIPEGYSVSREKKERFSLILESASTNQTSMYLCASSSSHRGKQPQHFGDGTRLSIL.

CDR3 bases: TGTGCCAGCGAGATGGACGTAGCCTCCTACAATGAGCAGTTCTTC. Its protein product is CASEMDVASYNEQFF. The chain carries TRBV27 and TRBJ2-1; D ambiguous. V dropped 8 bases and J dropped 0 bases, with 14 bases sitting between them. Germline assignment: CDR1 MNHEY and CDR2 SMNVEV (reference sequence). The CDR3 runs to 15 residues.

As concerns this clonotype: A much larger clone sits a single nucleotide away, making a read error possible. The chain couples TRBV4-1 to TRBJ2-1; D gene uncertain. The germline CDR1 and CDR2 sequences are MGHRA and YSYEKL. Between the trimmed V and J ends, which lost 0 bases and 10 bases, there was a span of 10 bases. The CDR3 loop spans 13 amino acids. CDR3 in amino acids: CASSQELFYEQFF. Here the CDR3 DNA reads TGCGCCAGCAGCCAAGAACTATTCTACGAGCAGTTCTTC.

As regards this clonotype: A read error may be the cause here, since a much bigger clone is one base away. The chain links TRBV20-1 to TRBJ2-3, with TRBD2 identical over 10 bases. The CDR3 contains 14 residues. Germline V gives CDR1 DFQATT, CDR2 SNEGSKA (reference sequence). After removal of 0 bases from V and 6 bases from J, the junction contained 3 bases not matched to a gene. CDR3 coding DNA: TGCAGTGCTAGAGATTCTAGCGGGGGTGATACGCAGTATTTT. Translating gives CSARDSSGGDTQYF.

This clonotype has just a few counts. The chain uses TRBV5-1 and TRBJ1-2; D is undetermined. The V end was cut by 4 bases, the J end by 3 bases, with 10 bases between. This CDR3 is built from 13 residues. The germline CDR1 and CDR2 sequences are SGHRS and YFSETQ. The CDR3 region has the DNA TGCGCCAGCAGCGGCGACCAGTACTATGGCTACACCTTC. This encodes CASSGDQYYGYTF.

This clonotype was recorded at least ten times. The chain recombines TRBV7-9 with TRBJ2-1, with a weak D call TRBD2 (5 bases). Germline CDR1 SEHNR, CDR2 FQNEAQ (reference sequence). The CDR3 extends over 12 amino acids. V shed 1 base and J shed 9 bases, with 7 bases lying between them. CDR3 DNA: TGTGCCAGCAGCTTAGGTCGGGGTGAGCAGTTCTTC. Amino acids: CASSLGRGEQFF.

This chain connects TRBV20-1 to TRBJ2-2; possible D gene TRBD2, 5 bases. The CDR3 has 13 residues. Looked up from germline, CDR1 is DFQATT and CDR2 is SNEGSKA (reference sequence). CDR3 sequence: CSPKRSDTGELFF. In DNA, the CDR3 is TGCAGCCCAAAGCGGAGCGACACCGGGGAGCTGTTTTTT.

This clonotype was seen ten or more times. In nucleotides, the CDR3 is TGTGCCATCAGTGAGCCCGGGACAGGGCACAACTATGGCTACACCTTC. This translates into CAISEPGTGHNYGYTF. The chain carries TRBV10-3 and TRBJ1-2, with 9 bases that match TRBD1. J was trimmed by 2 bases and V by 2 bases; bases with no gene match: 6. CDR1 ENHRY and CDR2 SYGVKD come from the germline V gene. The CDR3 sequence is 16 residues long.

This clonotype was picked up one time. This could be a read error, since a much larger clone is one nucleotide away. The chain uses TRBV6-2 or TRBV6-3 and TRBJ2-1; no definite D call. The J call may be in error: the DNA end matches TRBJ2-7 better. The CDR3 runs to 13 residues. Germline assignment: CDR1 MNHEY and CDR2 SVGEGT. The CDR3 here is CASSDSSYNEQYF. The CDR3 DNA reads as TGTGCCAGCAGTGATAGCTCCTACAATGAGCAGTACTTC.

This clonotype showed up just a few times. At one of its ends the junction is not consistent with the germline gene, which may arise from a read error. This chain joins TRBV2 and TRBJ2-7; possible D gene TRBD1, 5 bases. Germline V CDR1 and CDR2: SNHLY, FYNNEI. This CDR3 is 13 amino acids long. The CDR3 is CASRFPGSYEQCF. The CDR3 coding sequence is TGTGCCAGCAGATTCCCAGGGTCCTACGAGCAGTGCTTC.

In the case of this clonotype: A much larger clone differs from this one at a single base, so this may be a read error. The rearrangement links TRBV20-1 to TRBJ2-7; D not resolved. The germline CDR1 and CDR2 sequences are DFQATT and SNEGSKA (reference sequence). The length of the CDR3 is 11 residues. Here the CDR3 DNA reads TGCAGTGCTAGCTTTTACTACGGGCAGTACTTC. Protein: CSASFYYGQYF.

This clonotype has more than one count but fewer than ten. The rearrangement joins TRBV5-6 to TRBJ1-2, with 7 bases aligning to TRBD1. The CDR3 consists of 15 residues. V was clipped by 4 bases and J by 4 bases; unmatched bases: 10. Germline V gene data show CDR1 as SGHDT and CDR2 as YYEEEE. In DNA, the CDR3 is TGTGCCAGCAGCCACGATACGACAGGGTTCTATGGCTACACCTTC. Translated: CASSHDTTGFYGYTF.

This chain uses TRBV7-2 with TRBJ2-5, with TRBD2 matching over 12 bases. Germline CDR1 is SGHTA and CDR2 is FQGNSA. Germline trimming cut 5 bases from V and 4 bases from J; bases unmatched to any gene: 14. This CDR3 is built from 18 residues. CDR3: CASSTQFRTSGAGETQYF. Here the CDR3 DNA reads TGTGCCAGCAGCACCCAGTTTCGGACTAGCGGGGCCGGAGAGACCCAGTACTTC.

The genes are TRBV14 and TRBJ2-7, with 10 bases that match TRBD1. Germline trimming cut 1 base from V and 6 bases from J; bases unmatched to any gene: 3. Germline CDR1 reads SGHDN; CDR2 reads FVKESK. The CDR3 has 14 residues. CDR3 region: CASSQVRDRGEQYF. CDR3 in DNA: TGTGCCAGCAGCCAAGTCCGGGACAGGGGCGAGCAGTACTTC.

This clonotype was detected many times. J is TRBJ2-7 and V is TRBV24-1, with no clear D. Germline V CDR1 and CDR2: KGHDR, SFDVKD. The CDR3 extends over 13 amino acids. Trimming removed 3 bases at V and 5 bases at J, with 10 bases between. The CDR3 loop reads CATSDVGIDEQYF. The CDR3, as DNA: TGTGCCACCAGTGATGTGGGGATCGACGAGCAGTACTTC.

This clonotype was detected a few times. V is TRBV6-5 and J is TRBJ2-2, with 7 bases lining up with TRBD1. The V segment lost 5 bases and the J segment 10 bases; nucleotides outside the gene matches: 16. The CDR3 sequence is 16 residues long. The germline gives CDR1 MNHEY, CDR2 SVGAGI. In DNA, the CDR3 is TGTGCCAGCAGTCACTTAATTACCCGGGACAGTACGGAGCTGTTTTTT. Encoded protein: CASSHLITRDSTELFF.

This clonotype was found a few times. A much larger clone differs from this one at a single base, so this may be a read error. The chain employs TRBV20-1 and TRBJ2-3; D call uncertain. Germline values: CDR1 DFQATT, CDR2 SNEGSKA (reference sequence). CDR3 length: 11 residues. The V end was cut by 1 base, the J end by 5 bases, with 4 bases between. For the CDR3, the DNA is TGCAGTGCTAGAGGTGTAGATACGCAGTATTTT. This translates into CSARGVDTQYF.

About this clonotype itself: A clone one base away is much larger, so this may be a read error. The V and J genes are TRBV5-5 and TRBJ2-7; 9 nucleotides agree with TRBD2. Germline lookup yields CDR1 SGHKS and CDR2 YYEKEE (reference sequence). There are 14 residues in the CDR3. After removal of 6 bases from V and 0 bases from J, the junction contained 4 bases not matched to a gene. The CDR3 loop is CASILSGGSYEQYF. DNA of the CDR3: TGTGCCAGCATACTTAGCGGGGGCTCCTACGAGCAGTACTTC.

This clonotype was seen repeatedly, ten times or more. The rearrangement joins TRBV12-3 or TRBV12-4 to TRBJ1-2, with D possibly matching TRBD1 (6 bases). This CDR3 has 14 amino acids. Trimming took off 5 bases at V and 7 bases at J, with 17 bases between the two ends. The CDR3 DNA sequence: TGTGCCAGCAGTCTCCCCGGGGGCCGGCGTGGCTACACCTTC. Its protein product is CASSLPGGRRGYTF.

Concerning this clonotype: The junction departs from the called germline gene at one end, perhaps through a read error. This sequence joins TRBV5-1 and TRBJ1-1; D remains ambiguous. The length of the CDR3 is 12 residues. Germline loops: CDR1 SGHRS, CDR2 YFSETQ. The CDR3 loop is CVSSPVNTEAFF. Here the CDR3 DNA reads TGCGTCAGCAGTCCCGTGAACACTGAAGCTTTCTTT.

The sample holds many counts of this clonotype. The V and J genes are TRBV27 and TRBJ2-7; D not certain. The CDR3 has 12 residues. The V and J ends lost 6 bases and 0 bases respectively, with 6 bases between them. Looked up from germline, CDR1 is MNHEY and CDR2 is SMNVEV (reference sequence). CDR3 protein: CASRASSYEQYF. The CDR3 bases are TGTGCCAGCAGGGCAAGCTCCTACGAGCAGTACTTC.

The chain uses TRBV12-3 or TRBV12-4 and TRBJ2-2; no clear D. CDR3 length equals 17 residues. V gave up 1 base and J gave up 0 bases, with 12 bases separating them. DNA for the CDR3: TGTGCCAGCAGTTTAGTGGTGGTCGCAGCGAACACCGGGGAGCTGTTTTTT. As protein: CASSLVVVAANTGELFF.